Each of the 21 T cell receptor beta chains below was sequenced from the same sample in a study of blood T cell repertoires in COVID-19. Data came from immunoSEQ multiplex PCR; TCRdb stores just in-frame clones and leaves some out. Of about 430,000 clones listed, around nine tenths are singletons. The source material was PBMCs or T cells enriched from blood (not recorded which). These receptors originate from a woman aged 18-29 years who had been exposed to COVID-19.

The chain carries TRBV30 and TRBJ2-7; 9 bases agree with TRBD2. This CDR3 is 13 amino acids long. V trimming: 4 bases; J trimming: 3 bases; junction bases outside the gene matches: 4. Germline CDR1 is GTSNPN and CDR2 is SVGIG (reference sequence). CDR3 region: CAWILAGGYEQYF. CDR3 sequence (DNA): TGTGCCTGGATACTAGCGGGCGGCTACGAGCAGTACTTC.

The genes are TRBV10-1 and TRBJ2-7; D not resolved. V was clipped by 6 bases and J by 4 bases, with 4 bases between them. This CDR3 comprises 10 residues. Germline CDR1 WNHNN, CDR2 SYGVQD (reference sequence). CDR3 in amino acids: CASRRYEQYF. DNA of the CDR3: TGCGCCAGCAGGAGATACGAGCAGTACTTC.

This clone was seen a handful of times. V and J are TRBV7-2 and TRBJ2-7; TRBD1 matches 7 bases. The CDR3 has 14 residues. V lost 5 bases and J lost 6; bases outside the gene matches: 10. Germline V gene data show CDR1 as SGHTA and CDR2 as FQGNSA. In DNA, the CDR3 is TGTGCCAGCAGCCCCCGACAGGGTCTGATCGAGCAGTACTTC. Translating it yields CASSPRQGLIEQYF.

The chain couples TRBV27 to TRBJ2-5; D ambiguous. Trimming shortened V by 0 bases and J by 9 bases, and 11 bases separated the two germline ends. Germline V gives CDR1 MNHEY, CDR2 SMNVEV (reference sequence). The CDR3 has 13 amino acids. CDR3: CASSLSEISAQYF. The DNA of the CDR3 is TGTGCCAGCAGTTTATCAGAGATTAGTGCCCAGTACTTC.

The chain has TRBV19 and TRBJ2-5, with D tentatively TRBD1 (5 bases). The CDR3 runs to 16 residues. Between the trimmed V and J ends, which lost 6 bases and 2 bases, there was a span of 19 bases. The germline CDR1 and CDR2 sequences are LNHDA and SQIVND (reference sequence). CDR3 region: CASRPNPRVWQETQYF. Here the CDR3 DNA reads TGTGCCAGTAGACCCAACCCCAGGGTGTGGCAAGAGACCCAGTACTTC.

This clone was detected only a few times. This sequence joins TRBV5-1 and TRBJ1-6; the D gene is possibly TRBD1 (5 bases). V was shortened by 4 bases and J by 9 bases, with 17 bases between the two germline ends. CDR1 is SGHRS and CDR2 is YFSETQ in the germline V gene. CDR3 length equals 15 residues. CDR3 amino acids: CASSPSEGIGSPLHF. The DNA for the CDR3 is TGCGCCAGCAGCCCGTCGGAGGGGATTGGTTCACCCCTCCACTTT.

The chain links TRBV5-1 to TRBJ1-3; D is possibly TRBD1 (5 bases). V was cut by 2 bases and J by 1 base, with 10 bases left in between. This CDR3 spans 15 amino acids. The germline gives CDR1 SGHRS, CDR2 YFSETQ. In nucleotides, the CDR3 is TGCGCCAGCAGCTTAACAGGCTTTTCTGGAAACACCATATATTTT. This sequence encodes CASSLTGFSGNTIYF.

The V and J genes are TRBV3-1 (or the pseudogene TRBV3-2) and TRBJ2-4; D not resolved. V was clipped by 4 bases and J by 0 bases, with 10 bases between them. Germline values: CDR1 LGHDT, CDR2 YNNKEL (reference sequence). The CDR3 has 15 amino acids. In DNA form, the CDR3 reads TGTGCCAGCAGCCTCAGAGGCGTAGCCAAAAACATTCAGTACTTC. It specifies CASSLRGVAKNIQYF.

The chain has TRBV19 and TRBJ1-1; 9 bases are a match to TRBD1. The CDR3 sequence is 15 residues long. V lost 5 bases to trimming and J lost 3 bases; unmatched junction nucleotides: 7. Germline lookup yields CDR1 LNHDA and CDR2 SQIVND (reference sequence). DNA for the CDR3: TGTGCCAGTAGTCCGGGACAGGGTTATGACACTGAAGCTTTCTTT. It is translated as CASSPGQGYDTEAFF.

This rearrangement joins TRBV7-2 to TRBJ2-2; D is perhaps TRBD1 (6 bases). Trimming cost V 3 bases and J 4 bases, with 9 bases left between them. The CDR3 totals 14 residues. Germline CDR1 SGHTA, CDR2 FQGNSA. DNA for the CDR3: TGTGCCAGCAGCTTGAACAGGGTCACCGGGGAGCTGTTTTTT. It codes for CASSLNRVTGELFF.

This chain connects TRBV19 to TRBJ1-1, with D maybe TRBD1 (5 bases). This CDR3 comprises 15 residues. Trimming pared 4 bases from V and 1 base from J, leaving 13 bases between. Germline V lookup: CDR1 LNHDA, CDR2 SQIVND (reference sequence). The CDR3 bases are TGTGCCAGTAGTAAACCAGACGGGGGGAACACTGAAGCTTTCTTT. Translated, it gives CASSKPDGGNTEAFF.

The gene calls are TRBV10-2 and TRBJ1-5; D perhaps matches TRBD1 (6 bases). Trimming took off 7 bases at V and 3 bases at J, with 13 bases between the two ends. CDR1 and CDR2 from the germline V gene are WSHSY and SAAADI. The CDR3 loop spans 14 amino acids. The CDR3 bases are TGCGCCAGCAACGGACAGCAAAACAATCAGCCCCAGCATTTT. Amino acid sequence: CASNGQQNNQPQHF.

The chain uses TRBV5-1 and TRBJ2-1, with 10 bases fitting TRBD2. Germline CDR1 is SGHRS and CDR2 is YFSETQ. J was trimmed by 0 bases and V by 5 bases; bases with no gene match: 5. CDR3 length equals 16 residues. The CDR3 loop is CASRQRGGSSYNEQFF. CDR3 nucleotide sequence: TGCGCCAGCAGACAGCGGGGGGGAAGCTCCTACAATGAGCAGTTCTTC.

The V gene is TRBV18, the J gene TRBJ2-2; 9 bases map to TRBD1. V was pared by 0 bases and J by 5 bases, with 4 bases of the junction left unmatched. CDR1 is KGHSH, CDR2 LQKENI, per germline. The CDR3 consists of 16 residues. Here the CDR3 reads CASSPPKGTGTGELFF. CDR3 DNA: TGTGCCAGCTCACCACCGAAAGGGACAGGGACCGGGGAGCTGTTTTTT.

V usage is TRBV23-1 and J usage is TRBJ2-4; TRBD1 might be the D (6 bases). TRBV23-1 is treated as an ORF (open reading frame) with a function not yet certain. CDR3 length equals 16 residues. V was clipped by 3 bases and J by 0 bases, with 12 bases between them. The CDR3 DNA reads TGCGCCAGCAGTCACCGGGACACAACAGCCAAAAACATTCAGTACTTC. The encoded protein is CASSHRDTTAKNIQYF.

This clone is a singleton in its sample. This chain connects TRBV29-1 to TRBJ1-4; 7 nucleotides agree with TRBD1. Germline V CDR1 and CDR2: SQVTM, ANQGSEA. This CDR3 has 18 amino acids. V shed 1 base, J shed 0 bases, and the junction held 11 bases outside the gene matches. This CDR3 is CSVEGQGSCKATNEKLFF. Written as DNA, the CDR3 is TGCAGCGTTGAAGGACAGGGTAGTTGTAAGGCAACTAATGAAAAACTGTTTTTT.

V gene TRBV2 combines with J gene TRBJ2-1, with 10 bases aligning to TRBD2. V shed 3 bases, J shed 3 bases, and the junction held 17 bases outside the gene matches. This CDR3 has 20 amino acids. Germline-derived CDR1 and CDR2 are SNHLY and FYNNEI. The CDR3 DNA reads TGTGCCAGCAGTGATCGCAGACGGACTAGCGGAACACCGCGCTACAATGAGCAGTTCTTC. This translates into CASSDRRRTSGTPRYNEQFF.

In this sample, this clone turned up once. This chain joins TRBV7-9 and TRBJ2-3; 7 bases are shared with TRBD1. CDR1 SEHNR and CDR2 FQNEAQ come from the germline V gene (reference sequence). This CDR3 is built from 15 residues. Unmatched junction bases numbered 5, after V lost 5 bases and J lost 0 bases. The DNA for the CDR3 is TGTGCCAGCAGCCGCCGGGACAGTAGCACAGATACGCAGTATTTT. This translates into CASSRRDSSTDTQYF.

V and J are TRBV5-6 and TRBJ2-1; 7 nucleotides align to TRBD1. The J segment lost 2 bases and the V segment lost 0 bases, leaving 2 bases of the junction unmatched. Per germline, CDR1 SGHDT and CDR2 YYEEEE. The CDR3 loop spans 15 amino acids. CDR3 in amino acids: CASSLVGTAYNEQFF. In nucleotides, the CDR3 is TGTGCCAGCAGCTTGGTCGGGACAGCCTACAATGAGCAGTTCTTC.

The chain carries TRBV19 and TRBJ1-1; a possible D gene is TRBD1 (5 bases). The CDR3 is 14 amino acids. Trimming cost V 2 bases and J 4 bases, with 11 bases left between them. Germline assignment: CDR1 LNHDA and CDR2 SQIVND (reference sequence). The CDR3 region has the DNA TGTGCCAGTAGTATAATCCAGGGTGGCACTGAAGCTTTCTTT. Protein product: CASSIIQGGTEAFF.

The chain recombines TRBV6-5 with TRBJ2-7; D is undetermined. Germline V gene lookup returns CDR1 MNHEY and CDR2 SVGAGI. Trimming left V 2 bases short and J 6 bases short, with 14 bases between. The CDR3 has 14 residues. The DNA for the CDR3 is TGTGCCAGCAGTTACACCCGGATTGAGGCCGAGCAGTACTTC. Its protein product is CASSYTRIEAEQYF.